A selection of T cell receptor beta chains follows, all from one sample in a study of blood T cells in healthy people across ages. TCRdb itself ran the 5' RACE reads through MiXCR, one entry per CDR3 protein. Among roughly 1.5 million distinct CDR3 sequences listed, under 55% were seen once. Sequenced input: blood. The receptors were sampled from a woman aged 18-29 years in good health. The CDR3 runs from the conserved cysteine through the conserved F or W. Each record gives: D gene, J gene, V gene, clone size, CDR3 DNA, CDR3 protein. A D gene is named only where the DNA matches it firmly. The size entry is marked missing in some rows and otherwise reads once, few, many or a size class.

d_call: NA
j_call: TRBJ2-1
v_call: TRBV20-1
clone_size: NA
cdr3_nt: TGCAGTGCTAGCCTCGGGATGTGGAGCAATGAGCAGTTCTTC
cdr3_aa: CSASLGMWSNEQFF

d_call: NA
j_call: TRBJ2-3
v_call: TRBV5-1
clone_size: NA
cdr3_nt: TGCGCCAGCAGCTTGGAGGCCAAAGGGGGGGCTTCGGCAGATACGCAGTATTTT
cdr3_aa: CASSLEAKGGASADTQYF

d_call: NA
j_call: TRBJ2-7
v_call: TRBV6-2/TRBV6-3
clone_size: NA
cdr3_nt: TGTGCCAGCAGTACGACTGCGCCAGGCTACGAGCAGTACTTC
cdr3_aa: CASSTTAPGYEQYF

d_call: NA
j_call: TRBJ1-4
v_call: TRBV20-1
clone_size: NA
cdr3_nt: TGCAGTGCCGCCCCCTACAGTGGAAAACTGTTTTTT
cdr3_aa: CSAAPYSGKLFF

d_call: NA
j_call: TRBJ2-5
v_call: TRBV11-2
clone_size: NA
cdr3_nt: TGTGCCAGCAGCTTTTTCCGGGAAGAGACCCAGTACTTC
cdr3_aa: CASSFFREETQYF

d_call: NA
j_call: TRBJ1-4
v_call: TRBV20-1
clone_size: NA
cdr3_nt: TGCAGTGCTAGAGATGGGGGGCGGCCAACTAATGAAAAACTGTTTTTT
cdr3_aa: CSARDGGRPTNEKLFF

d_call: TRBD1
j_call: TRBJ1-6
v_call: TRBV3-1
clone_size: few
cdr3_nt: TGTGCCAGCAGCCAAGTGTACAGGGGTTCTTCACCCCTCCACTTT
cdr3_aa: CASSQVYRGSSPLHF

d_call: NA
j_call: TRBJ2-7
v_call: TRBV29-1
clone_size: NA
cdr3_nt: TGCAGCGTCACTAAGCAGGAGCTCAGTTTCTACGAGCAGTACTTC
cdr3_aa: CSVTKQELSFYEQYF

d_call: NA
j_call: TRBJ2-5
v_call: TRBV3-1
clone_size: few
cdr3_nt: TGTGCCAGCAGCCCACCAGCGCAGTACTGGGAGACCCAGTACTTC
cdr3_aa: CASSPPAQYWETQYF

d_call: NA
j_call: TRBJ1-3
v_call: TRBV9
clone_size: NA
cdr3_nt: TGTGCCAGCCGGGACTCTGGAAACACCATATATTTT
cdr3_aa: CASRDSGNTIYF

d_call: NA
j_call: TRBJ1-1
v_call: TRBV7-2
clone_size: NA
cdr3_nt: TGTGCCAGCAGCTTGGTTGGGCTCCTCAACACTGAAGCTTTCTTT
cdr3_aa: CASSLVGLLNTEAFF

d_call: TRBD1
j_call: TRBJ1-1
v_call: TRBV7-8
clone_size: NA
cdr3_nt: TGTGCCAGCAGCCCCGGACAGGGGAGTGGAGCTTTCTTT
cdr3_aa: CASSPGQGSGAFF

d_call: NA
j_call: TRBJ2-1
v_call: TRBV7-9
clone_size: few
cdr3_nt: TGTGCCAGCAGCTTAGGGGGCAGTACTAATGAGCAGTTCTTC
cdr3_aa: CASSLGGSTNEQFF

d_call: NA
j_call: TRBJ1-5
v_call: TRBV5-5
clone_size: NA
cdr3_nt: TGTGCCAGCAGCTCGATCAGAGGGGAAAGGGGCAATCAGCCCCAGCATTTT
cdr3_aa: CASSSIRGERGNQPQHF

d_call: NA
j_call: TRBJ2-1
v_call: TRBV4-2
clone_size: NA
cdr3_nt: TGTGCCAGCAGCCCCGCTAGCAAAGGTTCCTACAATGAGCAGTTCTTC
cdr3_aa: CASSPASKGSYNEQFF

d_call: TRBD1
j_call: TRBJ1-2
v_call: TRBV7-8
clone_size: few
cdr3_nt: TGTGCCAGCAGCCAACAGGGGGTACCCTATGGCTACACCTTC
cdr3_aa: CASSQQGVPYGYTF